This T cell receptor beta chain originates from a study of siplizumab effects on memory and regulatory T cells. The study's findings and limits: Alloreactive CD4+ clones that could be mapped were on average 68.8% Treg-derived with siplizumab, against 25% to 30% in controls. Naive T cells apparently outstripped memory cells in diversity and seemed major alloresponse contributors. Significant reduction of alloreactive sequences traceable to unstimulated CD4+ memory cells was observed with siplizumab.

As for this clone: What it binds is unknown.

V was cut by 4 bases and J by 1 base, with 14 bases left in between. Per germline, CDR1 SGHRS and CDR2 YFSETQ. The CDR3 has 15 residues. Roughly 92,000 TCR templates per sample were assayed. Sequencing used immunoSEQ multiplex PCR; TCRdb keeps in-frame clones, though not all of them. This table has about 63,000 clones, approximately 87% appearing once. The TCR comes from a human donor in good health. The sample consisted of memory CD4+ T cells sorted from blood. The J gene is TRBJ1-1, the V gene TRBV5-1, with TRBD1 as a possible D gene (6 bases). The CDR3 protein is CASSALPGQNTEAFF. The DNA for the CDR3 is TGCGCCAGCAGCGCATTGCCGGGACAGAACACTGAAGCTTTCTTT.